Each of the 24 T cell receptor beta chains below was sequenced from the same sample in a study of T-cell memory formation after mild COVID-19 (dated by TCRdb to the early 2020s). Receptors were amplified or captured by 5' RACE. Reads for this sample came from an Illumina NovaSeq 6000. TCRdb took the public reads, trimmed them with fastp at Q25, ran MiXCR for clone calling and kept in-frame beta chains. Rows merge per CDR3 protein into single entries with the most common DNA and genes. This sample has 300,000 to 400,000 distinct CDR3 sequences in its table, and approximately 29% of those were observed once. About 13% of the sample is held by the ten biggest clonotypes. The sample consisted of PBMCs or a T cell subset sorted from them (not recorded which). These receptors originate from an adult woman who had mild COVID-19 (a few samples of this study predate the infection). The sample titles of this study are shuffled in the database, so cell type and time point are left out; the donor was told from shared clones.

This clonotype has more than one count but fewer than ten. The chain's CDR3 is CASSPRQGPTQETQYF. CDR3 nucleotide sequence: TGTGCCAGCAGCCCAAGACAGGGGCCGACCCAAGAGACCCAGTACTTC. The rearrangement uses TRBV7-9 and TRBJ2-5; 8 nucleotides agree with TRBD1. Trimming at V came to 5 bases and at J to 1 base, leaving 9 bases not matched to a gene. CDR3 length: 16 residues. Per germline, CDR1 SEHNR and CDR2 FQNEAQ (reference sequence).

The chain has TRBV7-2 and TRBJ2-5; the D call may be TRBD1 or TRBD2 (5 bases each). V lost 3 bases and J lost 2, with 10 bases in between. The CDR3 is 14 residues long. Germline assignment: CDR1 SGHTA and CDR2 FQGNSA. CDR3 in amino acids: CASSFGGKQETQYF. The CDR3 nucleotides read TGTGCCAGCAGCTTTGGGGGAAAACAAGAGACCCAGTACTTC. The full variable domain, its missing parts supplied by reference TRBV7-2 and TRBJ2-5, is GAGVSQSPSNKVTEKGKDVELRCDPISGHTALYWYRQSLGQGLEFLIYFQGNSAPDKSGLPSDRFSAERTGGSVSTLTIQRTQQEDSAVYLCASSFGGKQETQYFGPGTRLLVL.

J is TRBJ1-2 and V is TRBV5-4; D gene unclear. The V gene lost 4 bases and the J gene lost 1 base, with 20 bases spanning the gap. Germline CDR1 SGHNT, CDR2 YYREEE (reference sequence). This CDR3 spans 17 amino acids. CDR3 DNA sequence: TGTGCCAGCAGCACCCGCCAGAGGCCTAGTGGTAACTATGGCTACACCTTC. It translates to CASSTRQRPSGNYGYTF.

This clonotype was seen a handful of times. The V call is TRBV7-3, the J call TRBJ2-1; TRBD2 matches at 8 bases. The germline gives CDR1 SGHTA, CDR2 FQGTGA. This CDR3 spans 14 amino acids. J gave up 8 bases and V 2 bases, and 5 bases lay outside the gene matches. The CDR3 sequence: CASSLAGGLDEQFF. The CDR3 nucleotides read TGTGCCAGCAGCTTAGCGGGAGGCCTCGATGAGCAGTTCTTC.

In this sample, this clonotype turned up a few times. The chain is built from TRBV5-1 and TRBJ1-1; D unresolved. The CDR3 sequence is 13 residues long. Trimming removed 0 bases from V and 1 base from J, with 4 bases in between. Per germline, CDR1 SGHRS and CDR2 YFSETQ. The CDR3, as DNA: TGCGCCAGCAGCTTGGCCTCGAACACTGAAGCTTTCTTT. It yields the protein CASSLASNTEAFF.

This clonotype was counted only a few times. CDR3: CASSQRGWETQYF. In DNA form, the CDR3 reads TGTGCCAGCAGCCAGCGAGGGTGGGAGACCCAGTACTTC. V gene TRBV3-1 combines with J gene TRBJ2-5; a possible D gene is TRBD2 (5 bases). The germline V gene encodes CDR1 LGHDT and CDR2 YNNKEL (reference sequence). The CDR3 totals 13 residues. V lost 3 bases and J lost 5, with 10 bases in between.

This rearrangement joins TRBV6-5 to TRBJ2-1; 12 nucleotides agree with TRBD2. V lost 4 bases, J lost 6 bases, and 4 bases stayed unmatched. This CDR3 spans 15 amino acids. Germline V gene sequence: CDR1 MNHEY, CDR2 SVGAGI. The CDR3 nucleotides are TGTGCCAGCAGTTGGGAGACTAGCGGGGGCAATGAGCAGTTCTTC. Protein: CASSWETSGGNEQFF.

The chain links TRBV6-1 to TRBJ2-1, with 12 bases that match TRBD2. The CDR3 has 18 amino acids. Germline V gene data show CDR1 as MNHNS and CDR2 as SASEGT. The V segment lost 2 bases and the J segment 4 bases; nucleotides outside the gene matches: 9. CDR3 nucleotides: TGTGCCAGCAGTGAACAACTAGCGGGGGGTCCTAGGTACAATGAGCAGTTCTTC. Translated, it gives CASSEQLAGGPRYNEQFF.

This clonotype was observed many times. Compared with germline, one end of the junction differs, possibly owing to a read error. CDR3 region: CASSLAGGKVVF. The CDR3 DNA sequence: TGCGCCAGCAGCTTGGCAGGGGGTAAGGTGGTCTTC. The chain carries TRBV5-1 and TRBJ2-1; 7 bases fit TRBD1. CDR1 is SGHRS and CDR2 is YFSETQ in the germline V gene. The CDR3 runs 12 residues.

This chain connects TRBV30 to TRBJ2-3, with D perhaps matching TRBD2 (7 bases). V lost 0 bases to trimming and J lost 1 base, with 11 bases between them. Germline V gene lookup returns CDR1 GTSNPN and CDR2 SVGIG (reference sequence). The CDR3 extends over 15 amino acids. CDR3 nucleotides: TGTGCCTGGAGTGTAGGGGGGGCTGGCACAGATACGCAGTATTTT. Protein: CAWSVGGAGTDTQYF.

J is TRBJ1-1 and V is TRBV29-1, with 9 bases aligning to TRBD1. The ends lost 5 bases at V and 6 bases at J; junction bases unmatched: 10. CDR3 length: 14 amino acids. Looked up from germline, CDR1 is SQVTM and CDR2 is ANQGSEA. For the CDR3, the DNA is TGCAGCGTTCAAAGAGTACAGGGGGCGGCTGAAGCTTTCTTT. This translates into CSVQRVQGAAEAFF.

The CDR3 is CAISAPGYEQYF. CDR3 in DNA: TGTGCCATCAGTGCCCCGGGATACGAGCAGTACTTC. The J gene is TRBJ2-7, the V gene TRBV10-3, with D tentatively TRBD2 (5 bases). The germline gives CDR1 ENHRY, CDR2 SYGVKD. Trimming shortened V by 4 bases and J by 4 bases, and 8 bases separated the two germline ends. CDR3 length: 12 residues.

The rearrangement uses TRBV12-3 or TRBV12-4 and TRBJ2-7; TRBD2 is a possible D gene (5 bases). Between the trimmed V and J ends, which lost 1 base and 5 bases, there was a span of 18 bases. There are 16 residues in the CDR3. The CDR3 here is CASSLGTPSSSHEQYF. In DNA, the CDR3 is TGTGCCAGCAGTTTAGGGACGCCTAGCAGTTCCCACGAGCAGTACTTC.

This clonotype has more than one count but fewer than ten. The CDR3 sequence: CSASRAGGGNEQFF. The CDR3 nucleotides read TGCAGTGCAAGCCGAGCGGGAGGGGGCAATGAGCAGTTCTTC. The chain has TRBV20-1 and TRBJ2-1, with 10 nucleotides matching TRBD2. Germline CDR1 and CDR2: DFQATT and SNEGSKA (reference sequence). The length of the CDR3 is 14 residues. Trimming took 6 bases from V and 6 from J; bases not matched to a gene: 8.

The V and J genes are TRBV7-2 and TRBJ2-2; D gene uncertain. Germline CDR1 and CDR2: SGHTA and FQGNSA. The CDR3 has 14 amino acids. V was pared by 1 base and J by 4 bases, with 7 bases between. The CDR3 region has the DNA TGTGCCAGCAGCTTAGAGACCCTCACCGGGGAGCTGTTTTTT. It translates to CASSLETLTGELFF.

In this sample, this clonotype turned up a few times. V usage is TRBV7-2 and J usage is TRBJ2-7; a weak D match, TRBD1 (8 bases). The length of the CDR3 is 14 residues. V shed 4 bases and J shed 5 bases, with 15 bases lying between them. Germline V CDR1 and CDR2: SGHTA, FQGNSA. CDR3 coding DNA: TGTGCCAGCAGCTCTACAGGGGGAGGGGACGAGCAGTACTTC. Translation gives CASSSTGGGDEQYF.

This clonotype appeared a few times. The gene calls are TRBV12-3 or TRBV12-4 and TRBJ1-5; 9 bases align to TRBD1. The CDR3 contains 14 residues. J gave up 1 base and V 7 bases, and 2 bases lay outside the gene matches. Written as DNA, the CDR3 is TGTGCCAGCACCGGGACAGGGAGCAATCAGCCCCAGCATTTT. This translates into CASTGTGSNQPQHF.

The rearrangement links TRBV29-1 to TRBJ2-1; 10 bases align to TRBD2. The germline V gene encodes CDR1 SQVTM and CDR2 ANQGSEA. J was trimmed by 7 bases and V by 1 base; bases with no gene match: 4. The CDR3 sequence is 14 residues long. The CDR3 spells CSVEGSGRVNEQFF. The CDR3 DNA reads TGCAGCGTTGAAGGCAGCGGGAGGGTTAATGAGCAGTTCTTC.

The rearrangement links TRBV12-3 or TRBV12-4 to TRBJ1-2; 8 bases are shared with TRBD1. The CDR3 spans 13 residues. Trimming at V came to 6 bases and at J to 6 bases, leaving 6 bases not matched to a gene. CDR3 nucleotides: TGTGCCAGCAGCTCGACAGGGGAAGATGGCTACACCTTC. This sequence encodes CASSSTGEDGYTF.

V is TRBV6-1 and J is TRBJ1-5, with TRBD1 matching over 8 bases. J lost 4 bases, V lost 6 bases, and 11 bases had no gene match. CDR3 size: 16 residues. Germline values: CDR1 MNHNS, CDR2 SASEGT. In DNA, the CDR3 is TGTGCCAGCAGGGCCCTTTCCGGGACAGGTAATCAGCCCCAGCATTTT. Translation: CASRALSGTGNQPQHF.

This clonotype appeared a few times. The chain employs TRBV28 and TRBJ2-7, with TRBD2 matching over 10 bases. This CDR3 region has 17 residues. From germline, CDR1 is MDHEN and CDR2 SYDVKM. V lost 3 bases to trimming and J lost 0 bases; unmatched junction nucleotides: 8. This CDR3 reads CASSFLASGGLSYEQYF. CDR3 nucleotide sequence: TGTGCCAGCAGTTTTTTGGCTAGCGGGGGCCTCTCCTACGAGCAGTACTTC.

The chain couples TRBV7-9 to TRBJ2-2, with TRBD2 matching over 9 bases. Germline V gene lookup returns CDR1 SEHNR and CDR2 FQNEAQ (reference sequence). The length of the CDR3 is 15 residues. V lost 6 bases, J lost 7 bases, and 9 bases stayed unmatched. The CDR3 loop reads CASRFSGGTVGELFF. CDR3 in DNA: TGTGCCAGCAGATTTAGCGGGGGAACGGTCGGGGAGCTGTTTTTT.

DNA for the CDR3: TGTGCCAGCAGTTTTGGGGGAGGCAGGGTCTACAATGAGCAGTTCTTC. This encodes CASSFGGGRVYNEQFF. The chain recombines TRBV12-3 or TRBV12-4 with TRBJ2-1; D perhaps matches TRBD2 (6 bases). V shed 3 bases and J shed 3 bases, with 15 bases lying between them. The CDR3 has 16 amino acids.

V gene TRBV11-1 combines with J gene TRBJ2-3; D unresolved. The germline V gene has CDR1 SGHAT and CDR2 FQDESV (reference sequence). V shed 5 bases and J shed 5 bases, with 11 bases lying between them. This CDR3 is built from 13 residues. CDR3 coding DNA: TGTGCCAGCAGCCGCCCAAACTTAGATACGCAGTATTTT. Translated, it gives CASSRPNLDTQYF.